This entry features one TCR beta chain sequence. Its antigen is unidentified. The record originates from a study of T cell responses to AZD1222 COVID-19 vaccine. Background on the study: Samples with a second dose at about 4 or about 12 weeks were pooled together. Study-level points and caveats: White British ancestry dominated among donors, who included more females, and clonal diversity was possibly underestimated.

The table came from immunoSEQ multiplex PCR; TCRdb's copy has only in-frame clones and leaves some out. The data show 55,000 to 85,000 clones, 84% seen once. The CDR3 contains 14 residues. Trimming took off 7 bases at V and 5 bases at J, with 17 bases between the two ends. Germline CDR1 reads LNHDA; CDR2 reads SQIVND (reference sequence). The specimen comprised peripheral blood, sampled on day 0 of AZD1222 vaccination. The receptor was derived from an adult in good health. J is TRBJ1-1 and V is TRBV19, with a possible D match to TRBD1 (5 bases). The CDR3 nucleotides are TGTGCCAGTATGGGGGAGTTAACACGGACTGAAGCTTTCTTT. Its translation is CASMGELTRTEAFF.